This TCR beta chain was identified in a study of blood T cell repertoires in COVID-19. About the study: COVID-19 samples from acute and convalescent phases originated in the United States, Italy and Spain.

Followed longitudinally, the Seattle patients had been enrolled during active infection. Trimming stripped 5 bases from V and 6 bases from J, with 11 bases between. CDR3 size: 13 residues. Germline-derived CDR1 and CDR2 are SEHNR and FQNEAQ (reference sequence). The table came from immunoSEQ multiplex PCR; TCRdb's copy has only in-frame clones and leaves some out. The repertoire holds around 63,000 clones, with roughly 72% as singletons. The sequenced sample consisted of peripheral blood. This sequence originates from a woman aged 65 to 85 with COVID-19, enrolled during active disease. J is TRBJ1-5 and V is TRBV7-9, with D perhaps matching TRBD1 (6 bases). The CDR3 loop is CASSQGNSQPQHF. The CDR3 DNA follows: TGTGCCAGCAGCCAGGGGAACTCTCAGCCCCAGCATTTT.